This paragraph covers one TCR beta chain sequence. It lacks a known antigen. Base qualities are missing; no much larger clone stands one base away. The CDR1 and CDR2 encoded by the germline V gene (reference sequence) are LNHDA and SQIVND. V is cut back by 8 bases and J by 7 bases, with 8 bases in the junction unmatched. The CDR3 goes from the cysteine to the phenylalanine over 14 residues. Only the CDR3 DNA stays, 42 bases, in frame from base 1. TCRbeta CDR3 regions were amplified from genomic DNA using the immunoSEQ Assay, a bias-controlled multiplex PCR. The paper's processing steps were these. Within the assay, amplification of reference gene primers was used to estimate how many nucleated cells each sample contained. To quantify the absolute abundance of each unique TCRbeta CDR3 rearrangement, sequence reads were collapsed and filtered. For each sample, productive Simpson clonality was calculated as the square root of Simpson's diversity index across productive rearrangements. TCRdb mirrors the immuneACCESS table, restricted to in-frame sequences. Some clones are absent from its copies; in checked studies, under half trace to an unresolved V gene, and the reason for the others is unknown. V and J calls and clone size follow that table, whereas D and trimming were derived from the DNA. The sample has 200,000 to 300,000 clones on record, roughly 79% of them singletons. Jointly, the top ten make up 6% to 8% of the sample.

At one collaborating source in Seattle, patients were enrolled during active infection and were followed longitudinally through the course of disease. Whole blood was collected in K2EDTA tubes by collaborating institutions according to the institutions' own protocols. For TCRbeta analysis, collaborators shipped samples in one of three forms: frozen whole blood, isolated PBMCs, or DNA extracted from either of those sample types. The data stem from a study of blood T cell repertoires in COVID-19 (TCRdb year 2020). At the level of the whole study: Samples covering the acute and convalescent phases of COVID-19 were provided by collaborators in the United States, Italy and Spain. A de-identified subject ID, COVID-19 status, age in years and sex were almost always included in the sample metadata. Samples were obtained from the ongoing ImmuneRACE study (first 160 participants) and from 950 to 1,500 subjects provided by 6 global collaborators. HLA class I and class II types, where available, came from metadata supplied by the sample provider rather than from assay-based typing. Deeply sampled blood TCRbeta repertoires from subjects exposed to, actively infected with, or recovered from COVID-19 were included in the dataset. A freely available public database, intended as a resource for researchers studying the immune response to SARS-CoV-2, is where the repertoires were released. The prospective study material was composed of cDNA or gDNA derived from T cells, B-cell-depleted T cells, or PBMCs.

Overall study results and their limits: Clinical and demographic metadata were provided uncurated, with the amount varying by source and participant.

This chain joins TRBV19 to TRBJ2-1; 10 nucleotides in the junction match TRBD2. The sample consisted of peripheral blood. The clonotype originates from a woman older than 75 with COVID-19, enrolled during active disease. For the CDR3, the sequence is CASLAGGQGNEQFF. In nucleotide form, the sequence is TGTGCCAGTTTAGCGGGAGGCCAGGGTAATGAGCAGTTCTTC.